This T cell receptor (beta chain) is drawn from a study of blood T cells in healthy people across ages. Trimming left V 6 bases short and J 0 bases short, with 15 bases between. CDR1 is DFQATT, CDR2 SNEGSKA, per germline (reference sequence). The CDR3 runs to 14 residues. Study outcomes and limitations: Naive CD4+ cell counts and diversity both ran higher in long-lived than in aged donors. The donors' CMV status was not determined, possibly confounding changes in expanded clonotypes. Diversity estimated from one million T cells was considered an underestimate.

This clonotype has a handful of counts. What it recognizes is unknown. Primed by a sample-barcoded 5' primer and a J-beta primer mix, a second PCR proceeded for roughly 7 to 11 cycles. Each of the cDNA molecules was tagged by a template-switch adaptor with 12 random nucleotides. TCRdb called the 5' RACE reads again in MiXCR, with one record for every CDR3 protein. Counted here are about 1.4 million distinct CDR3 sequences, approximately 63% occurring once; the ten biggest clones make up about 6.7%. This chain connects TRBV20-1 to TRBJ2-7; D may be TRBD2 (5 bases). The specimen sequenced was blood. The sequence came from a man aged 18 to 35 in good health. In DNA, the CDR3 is TGCAGTGCCCATTCGGAGCGGAGCTCCTACGAGCAGTACTTC. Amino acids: CSAHSERSSYEQYF.